Below, 24 T cell receptor beta chains from the same sample are listed, as sequenced in a study of siplizumab effects on memory and regulatory T cells. The data were produced by immunoSEQ multiplex PCR, yet TCRdb's version contains in-frame clones alone and is incomplete. There are about 50,000 clones in the sample; nearly 95% occur only once, and 17% lies in the top ten. What was sequenced was CD8+ T cells sorted from blood. The receptors shown here come from a human donor in good health.

The chain recombines TRBV21-1 with TRBJ2-5; TRBD1, the table's D call, was not compared with the DNA. TRBV21-1 is a pseudogene. This CDR3 is built from 15 residues. The CDR3 DNA reads as TGTGCCAGCAGCAAGTTCACAGGGGCGTTTGGAATCCAGTACTTC. Protein sequence: CASSKFTGAFGIQYF.

This sequence joins TRBV27 and TRBJ2-1; D is undetermined. The CDR3 runs to 12 residues. The germline CDR1 and CDR2 sequences are MNHEY and SMNVEV (reference sequence). V lost 4 bases and J lost 8, with 9 bases in between. CDR3 region: CASSSVMDEQFF. The CDR3 DNA reads as TGTGCCAGCAGTTCCGTCATGGATGAGCAGTTCTTC.

J is TRBJ2-7 and V is TRBV9, with D possibly matching TRBD1 (6 bases). CDR1 SGDLS and CDR2 YYNGEE come from the germline V gene. CDR3 size: 15 residues. V lost 3 bases and J lost 3, with 16 bases in between. The CDR3 nucleotides read TGTGCCAGCAGCGCAGCAACAGGGTTCGACTACGAGCAGTACTTC. Protein product: CASSAATGFDYEQYF. The full variable domain, its missing parts supplied by reference TRBV9 and TRBJ2-7, is DSGVTQTPKHLITATGQRVTLRCSPRSGDLSVYWYQQSLDQGLQFLIQYYNGEERAKGNILERFSAQQFPDLHSELNLSSLELGDSALYFCASSAATGFDYEQYFGPGTRLTVT.

The chain combines TRBV7-8 with TRBJ1-5; D is undetermined. The V end lost 0 bases, the J end lost 10 bases, and 10 bases lay between the germline ends. In germline, CDR1 is SGHVS, CDR2 FQNEAQ. There are 13 residues in the CDR3. DNA for the CDR3: TGTGCCAGCAGCTTAGCGTACGGGATACCCCAGCATTTT. Amino acids: CASSLAYGIPQHF.

V is TRBV7-6 and J is TRBJ2-1, with unresolved D. Germline-derived CDR1 and CDR2 are SGHVS and FNYEAQ. V was clipped by 2 bases and J by 4 bases, with 6 bases between them. CDR3 length: 13 amino acids. This CDR3 is CASSLRPYNEQFF. CDR3 coding DNA: TGTGCCAGCAGCTTACGACCTTACAATGAGCAGTTCTTC. Combining the CDR3 with reference TRBV7-6 and TRBJ2-1 gives the whole variable domain GAGVSQSPRYKVTKRGQDVALRCDPISGHVSLYWYRQALGQGPEFLTYFNYEAQQDKSGLPNDRFSAERPEGSISTLTIQRTEQRDSAMYRCASSLRPYNEQFFGPGTRLTVL.

V gene TRBV28 combines with J gene TRBJ2-4; D possibly corresponds to TRBD2 (6 bases). CDR1 is MDHEN and CDR2 is SYDVKM in the germline V gene. The CDR3 is 15 amino acids. Trimming removed 3 bases from V and 7 bases from J, with 16 bases in between. In DNA form, the CDR3 reads TGTGCCAGCAGTTTCAATAAACTAGCTATGAACATTCAGTACTTC. Residues: CASSFNKLAMNIQYF.

The rearrangement joins TRBV6-1 to TRBJ2-3; D possibly corresponds to TRBD2 (6 bases). This CDR3 contains 14 residues. Per germline, CDR1 MNHNS and CDR2 SASEGT. The V gene lost 5 bases and the J gene lost 5 bases, with 14 bases spanning the gap. DNA for the CDR3: TGTGCCAGCAGTCGACTAGGAGGTGGAGATACGCAGTATTTT. Its protein product is CASSRLGGGDTQYF.

This chain joins TRBV19 and TRBJ2-1; perhaps D is TRBD1 or TRBD2 (5 bases each). CDR1 and CDR2 (germline): LNHDA, SQIVND (reference sequence). The CDR3 extends over 15 amino acids. Trimming pared 4 bases from V and 5 bases from J, leaving 15 bases between. The CDR3 region has the DNA TGTGCCAGTAGTACTTGGGACGACATGAACAATGAGCAGTTCTTC. Amino acid sequence: CASSTWDDMNNEQFF.

V is TRBV18 and J is TRBJ2-7; possibly TRBD1 for D (6 bases). Trimming removed 5 bases at V and 5 bases at J, with 19 bases between. The CDR3 is made up of 15 amino acids. Germline V gene lookup returns CDR1 KGHSH and CDR2 LQKENI. CDR3 DNA sequence: TGTGCCAGCTCAGAGTCCGGGACAACCGCCCACGAGCAGTACTTC. Its protein is CASSESGTTAHEQYF.

This clone has only one observation. The chain carries TRBV2 and TRBJ2-1; no clear D. The V gene lost 4 bases and the J gene lost 9 bases, with 4 bases spanning the gap. The length of the CDR3 is 10 residues. Germline V gene data show CDR1 as SNHLY and CDR2 as FYNNEI. The CDR3 DNA follows: TGTGCCAGCAGTGCCCCTGAGCAGTTCTTC. Translating it yields CASSAPEQFF.

V and J are TRBV27 and TRBJ2-1, with a weak D call TRBD2 (5 bases). The CDR3 spans 14 residues. V lost 6 bases to trimming and J lost 4 bases, with 13 bases between them. Germline V lookup: CDR1 MNHEY, CDR2 SMNVEV (reference sequence). The CDR3 DNA sequence: TGTGCCAGCAGCCGATCCGCGGGTTACAATGAGCAGTTCTTC. Amino acid sequence: CASSRSAGYNEQFF.

A few counts support this clone. The J gene is TRBJ2-7, the V gene TRBV6-1, with 11 bases lining up with TRBD1. The CDR3 has 15 residues. V shed 1 base, J shed 4 bases, and the junction held 3 bases outside the gene matches. Germline V lookup: CDR1 MNHNS, CDR2 SASEGT. CDR3 nucleotides: TGTGCCAGCAGTGAAGGGACAGGGGGCGAGTACGAGCAGTACTTC. Translating it yields CASSEGTGGEYEQYF.

The chain employs TRBV7-8 and TRBJ1-2; D unclear. The V and J ends lost 4 bases and 6 bases respectively, with 12 bases between them. This CDR3 spans 13 amino acids. From germline, CDR1 is SGHVS and CDR2 FQNEAQ. The CDR3 spells CASSSPDFDGYTF. DNA of the CDR3: TGTGCCAGCAGCTCCCCGGACTTTGATGGCTACACCTTC. The full variable domain, its missing parts supplied by reference TRBV7-8 and TRBJ1-2, is GAGVSQSPRYKVAKRGQDVALRCDPISGHVSLFWYQQALGQGPEFLTYFQNEAQLDKSGLPSDRFFAERPEGSVSTLKIQRTQQEDSAVYLCASSSPDFDGYTFGSGTRLTVV.

The chain links TRBV7-6 to TRBJ2-6; the D is unclear. This CDR3 is built from 13 residues. Germline V gene lookup returns CDR1 SGHVS and CDR2 FNYEAQ. Trimming cost V 3 bases and J 2 bases, with 2 bases left between them. CDR3 sequence reads: CASSFAGANVLTF. Here the CDR3 DNA reads TGTGCCAGCAGCTTTGCTGGGGCCAACGTCCTGACTTTC.

The rearrangement links TRBV9 to TRBJ2-3; no reliable D call. The germline V and J ends were trimmed by 3 bases and 0 bases, with 11 bases remaining between them. There are 15 residues in the CDR3. Per the germline V gene, CDR1 is SGDLS and CDR2 is YYNGEE. The CDR3 DNA reads TGTGCCAGCAGCGGGATATCAGGAAGCACAGATACGCAGTATTTT. It yields the protein CASSGISGSTDTQYF.

The chain links TRBV13 to TRBJ2-3; 7 positions agree with TRBD1. Germline V lookup: CDR1 PRHDT, CDR2 FYEKMQ (reference sequence). The J segment lost 2 bases and the V segment lost 4 bases, leaving 3 bases of the junction unmatched. This CDR3 has 14 amino acids. The CDR3 coding sequence is TGTGCCAGCAGCTCACAGGGGAACACAGATACGCAGTATTTT. This codes for CASSSQGNTDTQYF.

This clone was observed a single time. The chain has TRBV18 and TRBJ2-3, with TRBD2 identical over 9 bases. The V gene end was trimmed by 0 bases and the J gene end by 4 bases; junction bases not matched to a gene: 2. The CDR3 runs to 15 residues. The germline CDR1 and CDR2 sequences are KGHSH and LQKENI. CDR3: CASSPPSGSPDTQYF. CDR3 DNA sequence: TGTGCCAGCTCACCACCTAGCGGGAGCCCAGATACGCAGTATTTT.

This clone was recorded once. The rearrangement links TRBV6-5 to TRBJ2-2, with D unclear. Germline V gene lookup returns CDR1 MNHEY and CDR2 SVGAGI. The CDR3 is 13 amino acids. Trimming removed 6 bases at V and 6 bases at J, with 11 bases between. CDR3 region: CASRSPLAGELFF. The CDR3, as DNA: TGTGCCAGCAGATCTCCCTTGGCCGGGGAGCTGTTTTTT.

The J gene is TRBJ2-5, the V gene TRBV7-9; TRBD1 matches 9 bases. Germline V gene data show CDR1 as SEHNR and CDR2 as FQNEAQ (reference sequence). The CDR3 consists of 16 residues. Losses at the gene ends were 5 bases for V and 2 bases for J; bases not matched to a gene: 9. This CDR3 is CASSPGWDRDQETQYF. CDR3 nucleotides: TGTGCCAGCAGCCCGGGCTGGGACAGGGATCAAGAGACCCAGTACTTC.

J is TRBJ2-1 and V is TRBV4-2; 10 bases line up with TRBD2. Germline V gives CDR1 LGHNA, CDR2 YNFKEQ. This CDR3 spans 16 amino acids. Trimming took 2 bases from V and 4 from J; bases not matched to a gene: 5. CDR3 protein: CASSQNLLAGYNEQFF. The CDR3, as DNA: TGTGCCAGCAGCCAAAATTTACTAGCGGGGTACAATGAGCAGTTCTTC.

Here the CDR3 DNA reads TGTGCCAGCAGCGTGAGCGGACAGGGATATCCTGAAGCTTTCTTT. Translation: CASSVSGQGYPEAFF. This chain uses TRBV9 with TRBJ1-1, with 8 bases fitting TRBD1. The V gene's germline CDR1 is SGDLS and CDR2 YYNGEE. Trimming removed 2 bases from V and 6 bases from J; junction bases left unmatched: 9. This CDR3 is built from 15 residues.

This clone has only a few counts. V gene TRBV6-6 combines with J gene TRBJ1-5; D not certain. CDR1 MNHNY and CDR2 SVGAGI come from the germline V gene (reference sequence). The CDR3 totals 14 residues. V lost 2 bases and J lost 1, with 6 bases in between. The DNA for the CDR3 is TGTGCCAGCAGTTACGCCAGAAGCAATCAGCCCCAGCATTTT. It is translated as CASSYARSNQPQHF.

The chain couples TRBV7-8 to TRBJ2-7, with D unresolved. The CDR3 has 14 residues. Trimming shortened V by 1 base and J by 3 bases, and 10 bases separated the two germline ends. Germline assignment: CDR1 SGHVS and CDR2 FQNEAQ. The CDR3 sequence is CASSLVRDDYEQYF. The CDR3, as DNA: TGTGCCAGCAGCTTAGTTAGAGATGACTACGAGCAGTACTTC.

This rearrangement joins TRBV7-9 to TRBJ2-7, with 7 nucleotides matching TRBD2. CDR1 SEHNR and CDR2 FQNEAQ come from the germline V gene (reference sequence). This CDR3 has 16 residues. The junction had 16 bases not matched to a gene; V was cut back by 6 bases and J by 5 bases. The DNA for the CDR3 is TGTGCCAGCAGTCCGACCGACGCGGGAGTGGCCCACGAGCAGTACTTC. Protein product: CASSPTDAGVAHEQYF. The complete variable domain, with remaining parts taken from reference TRBV7-9 and TRBJ2-7, reads DTGVSQNPRHKITKRGQNVTFRCDPISEHNRLYWYRQTLGQGPEFLTYFQNEAQLEKSRLLSDRFSAERPKGSFSTLEIQRTEQGDSAMYLCASSPTDAGVAHEQYFGPGTRLTVT.